Below, 32 T cell receptor beta chains from the same sample are listed, as sequenced in a study of OX40 agonist ivuxolimab in advanced cancers. The data were produced by immunoSEQ multiplex PCR, yet TCRdb's version contains in-frame clones alone and is incomplete. The table shows about 98,000 clones, with around 90% occurring only once. Sample: CD4+ or CD8+ T cells sorted from blood, taken in a trial of the OX40 agonist ivuxolimab. These receptors were obtained from an adult with an advanced solid tumor such as melanoma, head and neck, liver or kidney cancer.

The rearrangement uses TRBV18 and TRBJ2-5; 11 bases map to TRBD2. CDR1 and CDR2 (germline): KGHSH, LQKENI. CDR3 length equals 15 residues. V trimming: 1 base; J trimming: 3 bases; junction bases outside the gene matches: 1. The CDR3 nucleotides read TGTGCCAGCTCACCACAGACTAGCGGGGAAGAGACCCAGTACTTC. It yields the protein CASSPQTSGEETQYF. The variable domain in full, with the rest retrieved from reference TRBV18 and TRBJ2-5, is NAGVMQNPRHLVRRRGQEARLRCSPMKGHSHVYWYRQLPEEGLKFMVYLQKENIIDESGMPKERFSAEFPKEGPSILRIQQVVRGDSAAYFCASSPQTSGEETQYFGPGTRLLVL.

The chain uses TRBV4-2 and TRBJ2-2; 7 bases are shared with TRBD1. The V gene end was trimmed by 4 bases and the J gene end by 2 bases; junction bases not matched to a gene: 7. CDR1 is LGHNA and CDR2 is YNFKEQ in the germline V gene. This CDR3 region has 16 residues. This chain's CDR3 is CASSPTGTANTGELFF. Here the CDR3 DNA reads TGTGCCAGCAGCCCTACCGGGACAGCTAACACCGGGGAGCTGTTTTTT.

This clone was detected only once. The gene calls are TRBV5-5 and TRBJ1-1, with 7 nucleotides matching TRBD1. CDR1 is SGHKS, CDR2 YYEKEE, per germline (reference sequence). The CDR3 loop spans 13 amino acids. V was clipped by 6 bases and J by 7 bases; unmatched bases: 9. The CDR3 spells CASTVDRAREAFF. For the CDR3, the DNA is TGTGCCAGCACCGTCGACAGGGCGCGTGAAGCTTTCTTT.

This clone has just a few counts. V gene TRBV5-1 combines with J gene TRBJ1-1, with D unclear. The V end was cut by 0 bases, the J end by 0 bases, with 6 bases between. Per germline, CDR1 SGHRS and CDR2 YFSETQ. The CDR3 length is 14 residues. CDR3 in DNA: TGCGCCAGCAGCTTGGTCGCAATGAACACTGAAGCTTTCTTT. It is translated as CASSLVAMNTEAFF.

The chain combines TRBV11-2 with TRBJ2-2; D could derive from TRBD1 or TRBD2 (5 bases each). V was trimmed by 3 bases and J by 2 bases, leaving 16 bases between them. This CDR3 has 17 amino acids. Germline loops: CDR1 SGHAT, CDR2 FQNNGV. In nucleotides, the CDR3 is TGTGCCAGCAGCTTCCCTAGTGGGGGAATAAACACCGGGGAGCTGTTTTTT. It is translated as CASSFPSGGINTGELFF.

The chain has TRBV19 and TRBJ2-1; TRBD2 matches 8 bases. The CDR3 length is 16 residues. Per germline, CDR1 LNHDA and CDR2 SQIVND (reference sequence). V lost 3 bases, J lost 3 bases, and 7 bases stayed unmatched. The CDR3 DNA reads as TGTGCCAGTAGTATGGGTTCGGGGGGGATCTACAATGAGCAGTTCTTC. Encoded protein: CASSMGSGGIYNEQFF.

The rearrangement joins TRBV5-4 to TRBJ1-1; no reliable D call. The CDR3 totals 17 residues. The germline CDR1 and CDR2 sequences are SGHNT and YYREEE (reference sequence). The V end was cut by 0 bases, the J end by 1 base, with 16 bases between. For the CDR3, the DNA is TGTGCCAGCAGCTTGGGCACCCGCGCGAGGGCGAACACTGAAGCTTTCTTT. It translates to CASSLGTRARANTEAFF.

This chain joins TRBV19 and TRBJ2-7; 7 bases are shared with TRBD1. This CDR3 contains 14 residues. Germline V gives CDR1 LNHDA, CDR2 SQIVND (reference sequence). Trimming at V came to 3 bases and at J to 4 bases, leaving 6 bases not matched to a gene. CDR3 bases: TGTGCCAGTAGTATGGGTCAGGGGGTGTACGAGCAGTACTTC. Its protein product is CASSMGQGVYEQYF.

V is TRBV9 and J is TRBJ2-2; D possibly corresponds to TRBD2 (6 bases). The ends were cut back, 1 base at V and 2 bases at J, with 12 bases in the middle. Germline CDR1 SGDLS, CDR2 YYNGEE. This CDR3 contains 16 residues. For the CDR3, the DNA is TGTGCCAGCAGCGTAAGGCTAGCGTTAAACACCGGGGAGCTGTTTTTT. Translated, it gives CASSVRLALNTGELFF.

The chain links TRBV4-3 to TRBJ1-6, with 7 bases fitting TRBD1. Germline CDR1 and CDR2: LGHNA and YSLEER. CDR3 length: 14 amino acids. J gave up 9 bases and V 6 bases, and 8 bases lay outside the gene matches. The CDR3 is CASSGTVGVSPLHF. CDR3 sequence (DNA): TGCGCCAGCAGTGGGACAGTAGGTGTTTCACCCCTCCACTTT.

This chain links TRBV6-1 with TRBJ2-1; unclear D gene. CDR3 length equals 16 residues. Germline V lookup: CDR1 MNHNS, CDR2 SASEGT. V was clipped by 2 bases and J by 4 bases, with 15 bases between them. CDR3 amino acids: CASSERTASKYNEQFF. CDR3 bases: TGTGCCAGCAGTGAACGTACAGCCTCCAAATACAATGAGCAGTTCTTC.

The V and J genes are TRBV7-2 and TRBJ2-2; D is perhaps TRBD1 (5 bases). With 5 bases removed from V and 5 bases from J, the gap between germline ends came to 15 bases. This CDR3 is built from 15 residues. Germline CDR1 and CDR2: SGHTA and FQGNSA. As DNA, the CDR3 is TGTGCCAGCAGCCCTAGGACATTGGGGACCGGGGAGCTGTTTTTT. Protein sequence: CASSPRTLGTGELFF. The whole variable domain, remainder taken from reference TRBV7-2 and TRBJ2-2, is GAGVSQSPSNKVTEKGKDVELRCDPISGHTALYWYRQSLGQGLEFLIYFQGNSAPDKSGLPSDRFSAERTGGSVSTLTIQRTQQEDSAVYLCASSPRTLGTGELFFGEGSRLTVL.

This clone has a single count. DNA for the CDR3: TGCGCCAGCAGCACCGGGGTGGTTGCTGAAGCTTTCTTT. This codes for CASSTGVVAEAFF. The V gene is TRBV5-1, the J gene TRBJ1-1; D gene uncertain. Looked up from germline, CDR1 is SGHRS and CDR2 is YFSETQ. V lost 4 bases and J 6 bases, leaving 13 bases between the germline ends. CDR3 size: 13 residues.

This chain links TRBV19 with TRBJ1-1; D uncertain. This CDR3 spans 14 amino acids. Germline V CDR1 and CDR2: LNHDA, SQIVND (reference sequence). V was trimmed by 7 bases and J by 3 bases, leaving 15 bases between them. CDR3 nucleotide sequence: TGTGCCAGTACCCGGACTTCCGGGGACACTGAAGCTTTCTTT. It translates to CASTRTSGDTEAFF.

The J gene is TRBJ1-6, the V gene TRBV9, with 7 bases fitting TRBD1. V lost 3 bases to trimming and J lost 10 bases; unmatched junction nucleotides: 10. Germline V gene lookup returns CDR1 SGDLS and CDR2 YYNGEE. CDR3 length: 15 amino acids. The CDR3 region has the DNA TGTGCCAGCAGCGCCAATACAGGGGAAGAGTCACCCCTCCACTTT. Translated: CASSANTGEESPLHF.

This chain links TRBV7-2 with TRBJ2-5; no firm D call. Trimming removed 1 base from V and 3 bases from J, with 9 bases in between. The CDR3 contains 14 residues. Germline CDR1 SGHTA, CDR2 FQGNSA. The CDR3 region is CASSLVYGEETQYF. CDR3 bases: TGTGCCAGCAGCTTAGTCTATGGTGAAGAGACCCAGTACTTC.

The V gene is TRBV7-6, the J gene TRBJ2-1; D perhaps matches TRBD1 (6 bases). Germline V gene lookup returns CDR1 SGHVS and CDR2 FNYEAQ. V was shortened by 3 bases and J by 7 bases, with 13 bases between the two germline ends. The length of the CDR3 is 14 residues. CDR3 residues: CASSFGQQGNEQFF. CDR3 nucleotides: TGTGCCAGCAGCTTCGGGCAACAGGGAAATGAGCAGTTCTTC.

The chain has TRBV7-2 and TRBJ2-4; possibly TRBD1 or TRBD2 for D (5 bases each). The CDR3 covers 17 residues. Deletions cut 3 bases from V and 0 bases from J, with 15 bases between. Germline CDR1 SGHTA, CDR2 FQGNSA. The CDR3 DNA follows: TGTGCCAGCAGCTTCCTTCGAGGGGTTCTAGCCAAAAACATTCAGTACTTC. Its protein product is CASSFLRGVLAKNIQYF. The full variable domain, completed using reference TRBV7-2 and TRBJ2-4, is GAGVSQSPSNKVTEKGKDVELRCDPISGHTALYWYRQSLGQGLEFLIYFQGNSAPDKSGLPSDRFSAERTGGSVSTLTIQRTQQEDSAVYLCASSFLRGVLAKNIQYFGAGTRLSVL.

V and J are TRBV29-1 and TRBJ2-3; D is unclear. CDR1 is SQVTM, CDR2 ANQGSEA, per germline. Between the trimmed V and J ends, which lost 8 bases and 2 bases, there was a span of 8 bases. CDR3 size: 11 residues. The chain's CDR3 is CSLRATDTQYF. CDR3 nucleotide sequence: TGCAGCCTCCGGGCCACAGATACGCAGTATTTT.

The V call is TRBV7-9, the J call TRBJ2-4; no clear D gene. Germline assignment: CDR1 SEHNR and CDR2 FQNEAQ (reference sequence). V was trimmed by 4 bases and J by 15 bases, leaving 13 bases between them. The CDR3 consists of 11 residues. The chain's CDR3 is CASSSHPSMYF. CDR3 nucleotides: TGTGCCAGCAGCTCACACCCCAGCATGTACTTC.

This clone was picked up a small number of times. The chain joins TRBV19 to TRBJ1-6, with 9 bases that match TRBD1. Losses at the gene ends were 8 bases for V and 8 bases for J; bases not matched to a gene: 10. The V gene's germline CDR1 is LNHDA and CDR2 SQIVND (reference sequence). CDR3 length: 15 amino acids. The CDR3 bases are TGTGCCAGTCGCTCGGACAGGGGATCCTATTCACCCCTCCACTTT. This sequence encodes CASRSDRGSYSPLHF.

This chain connects TRBV7-2 to TRBJ2-7; perhaps TRBD1 as D (5 bases). CDR3 length: 15 residues. Germline V gene sequence: CDR1 SGHTA, CDR2 FQGNSA. Trimming pared 5 bases from V and 6 bases from J, leaving 20 bases between. CDR3 sequence reads: CASSPTPDNPSEQYF. The CDR3 DNA sequence: TGTGCCAGCAGCCCCACCCCGGACAATCCGAGCGAGCAGTACTTC.

The rearrangement uses TRBV18 and TRBJ1-2; no firm D call. Germline-derived CDR1 and CDR2 are KGHSH and LQKENI. The CDR3 length is 15 residues. V was clipped by 2 bases and J by 8 bases, with 18 bases between them. The CDR3 spells CASSPVRQTLGGYTF. CDR3 bases: TGTGCCAGCTCACCAGTAAGGCAAACCCTTGGAGGCTACACCTTC.

This chain uses TRBV28 with TRBJ2-5; unclear D gene. The CDR3 consists of 12 residues. From germline, CDR1 is MDHEN and CDR2 SYDVKM. The V gene lost 2 bases and the J gene lost 1 base, with 2 bases spanning the gap. In nucleotides, the CDR3 is TGTGCCAGCAGTTTAAGCCAAGAGACCCAGTACTTC. It encodes CASSLSQETQYF.

The rearrangement links TRBV2 to TRBJ1-1; 9 nucleotides match TRBD1. Germline loops: CDR1 SNHLY, CDR2 FYNNEI. Trimming at V came to 7 bases and at J to 9 bases, leaving 9 bases not matched to a gene. This CDR3 is 13 amino acids long. The chain's CDR3 is CASNGGQGYQAFF. In DNA form, the CDR3 reads TGTGCCAGCAATGGGGGACAGGGCTATCAAGCTTTCTTT.

The chain joins TRBV2 to TRBJ2-5; D is perhaps TRBD1 or TRBD2 (5 bases each). The CDR3 has 14 residues. The V gene's germline CDR1 is SNHLY and CDR2 FYNNEI. Trimming shortened V by 5 bases and J by 8 bases, and 18 bases separated the two germline ends. CDR3 nucleotides: TGTGCCAGCAGTCCCCGGGGTAGTGGGGGTACCCAGTACTTC. It encodes CASSPRGSGGTQYF.

The chain uses TRBV7-3 and TRBJ2-5; TRBD1 aligns across 7 bases. Germline V CDR1 and CDR2: SGHTA, FQGTGA. V dropped 2 bases and J dropped 3; count of bases not matched to a gene: 12. The CDR3 has 17 residues. The CDR3 DNA follows: TGTGCCAGCAGCTTAGGCAGGGGGTCGGCCCAAAAAGAGACCCAGTACTTC. As protein: CASSLGRGSAQKETQYF.

The chain uses TRBV6-6 and TRBJ1-1; D is perhaps TRBD1 (5 bases). Per the germline V gene, CDR1 is MNHNY and CDR2 is SVGAGI (reference sequence). The CDR3 loop spans 13 amino acids. The V and J ends lost 4 bases and 0 bases respectively, with 6 bases between them. The CDR3 loop is CASSLTVNTEAFF. For the CDR3, the DNA is TGTGCCAGCAGTTTGACAGTGAACACTGAAGCTTTCTTT.

This chain links TRBV27 with TRBJ2-3, with D unresolved. Trimming took off 2 bases at V and 5 bases at J, with 11 bases between the two ends. This CDR3 comprises 14 residues. Looked up from germline, CDR1 is MNHEY and CDR2 is SMNVEV (reference sequence). This CDR3 reads CASSLNIPGDTQYF. The CDR3 DNA is TGTGCCAGCAGTTTAAATATCCCTGGAGATACGCAGTATTTT.

This chain's CDR3 is CATRGNGGPNTGELFF. CDR3 nucleotides: TGTGCCACCAGAGGAAACGGCGGACCTAACACCGGGGAGCTGTTTTTT. The rearrangement joins TRBV7-3 to TRBJ2-2, with D unclear. The germline V gene has CDR1 SGHTA and CDR2 FQGTGA. This CDR3 has 16 amino acids. Deletions cut 10 bases from V and 2 bases from J, with 20 bases between. Full variable domain (missing parts from reference TRBV7-3 and TRBJ2-2): GAGVSQTPSNKVTEKGKYVELRCDPISGHTALYWYRQSLGQGPEFLIYFQGTGAADDSGLPNDRFFAVRPEGSVSTLKIQRTERGDSAVYLCATRGNGGPNTGELFFGEGSRLTVL.

The chain links TRBV5-5 to TRBJ1-2; TRBD1 aligns across 8 bases. CDR1 is SGHKS, CDR2 YYEKEE, per germline (reference sequence). Trimming removed 4 bases from V and 0 bases from J; junction bases left unmatched: 5. This CDR3 spans 15 amino acids. CDR3 bases: TGTGCCAGCAGCGGACAGGGTTTAGCTAACTATGGCTACACCTTC. It translates to CASSGQGLANYGYTF.

V and J are TRBV19 and TRBJ1-2; D not certain. CDR1 is LNHDA and CDR2 is SQIVND in the germline V gene (reference sequence). V was cut by 7 bases and J by 2 bases, with 17 bases left in between. This CDR3 has 15 residues. Written as DNA, the CDR3 is TGTGCCAGTACCCCAGGACGGTCCGTAAACTATGGCTACACCTTC. This translates into CASTPGRSVNYGYTF.